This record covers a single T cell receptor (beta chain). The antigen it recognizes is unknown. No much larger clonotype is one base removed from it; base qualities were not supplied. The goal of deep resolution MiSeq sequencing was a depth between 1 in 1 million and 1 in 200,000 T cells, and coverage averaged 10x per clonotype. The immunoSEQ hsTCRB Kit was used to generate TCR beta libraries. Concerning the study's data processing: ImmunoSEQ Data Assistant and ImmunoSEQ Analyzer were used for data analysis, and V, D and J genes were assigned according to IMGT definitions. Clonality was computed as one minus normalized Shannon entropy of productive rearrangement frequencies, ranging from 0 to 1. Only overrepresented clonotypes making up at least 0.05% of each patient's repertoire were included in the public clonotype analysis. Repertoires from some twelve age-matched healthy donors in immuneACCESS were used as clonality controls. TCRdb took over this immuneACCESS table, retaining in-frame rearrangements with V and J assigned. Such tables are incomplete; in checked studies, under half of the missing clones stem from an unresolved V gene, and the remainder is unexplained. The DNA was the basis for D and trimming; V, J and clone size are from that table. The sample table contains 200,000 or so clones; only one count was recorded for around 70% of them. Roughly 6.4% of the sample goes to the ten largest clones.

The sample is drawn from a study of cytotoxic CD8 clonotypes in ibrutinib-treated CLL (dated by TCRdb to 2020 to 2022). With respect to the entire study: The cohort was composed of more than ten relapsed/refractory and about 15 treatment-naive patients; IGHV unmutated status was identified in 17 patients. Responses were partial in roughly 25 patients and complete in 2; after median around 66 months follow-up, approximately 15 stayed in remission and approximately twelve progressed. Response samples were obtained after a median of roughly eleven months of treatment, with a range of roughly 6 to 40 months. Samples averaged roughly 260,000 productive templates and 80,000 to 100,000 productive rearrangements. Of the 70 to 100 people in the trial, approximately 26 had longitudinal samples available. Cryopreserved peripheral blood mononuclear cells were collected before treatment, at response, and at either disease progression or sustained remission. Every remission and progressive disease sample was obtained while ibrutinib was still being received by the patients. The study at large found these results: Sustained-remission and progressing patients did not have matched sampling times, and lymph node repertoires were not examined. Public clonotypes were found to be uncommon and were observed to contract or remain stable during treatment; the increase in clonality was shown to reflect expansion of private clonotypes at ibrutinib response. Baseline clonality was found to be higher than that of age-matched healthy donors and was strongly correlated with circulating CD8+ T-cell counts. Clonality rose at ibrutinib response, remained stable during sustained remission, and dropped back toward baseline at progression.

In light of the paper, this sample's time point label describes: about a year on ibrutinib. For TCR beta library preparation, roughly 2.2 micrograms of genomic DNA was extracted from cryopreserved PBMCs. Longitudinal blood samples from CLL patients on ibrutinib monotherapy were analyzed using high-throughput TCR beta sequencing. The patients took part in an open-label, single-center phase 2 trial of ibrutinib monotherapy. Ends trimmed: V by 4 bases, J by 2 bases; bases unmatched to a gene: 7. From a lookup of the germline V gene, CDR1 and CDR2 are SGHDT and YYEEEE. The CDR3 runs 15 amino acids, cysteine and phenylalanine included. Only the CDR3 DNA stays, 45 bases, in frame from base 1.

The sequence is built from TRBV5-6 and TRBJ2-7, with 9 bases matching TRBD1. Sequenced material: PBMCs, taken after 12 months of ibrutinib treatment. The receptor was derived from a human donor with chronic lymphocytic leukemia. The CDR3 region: CASSLGDRETYEQYF. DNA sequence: TGTGCCAGCAGCCTTGGGGACAGGGAAACCTACGAGCAGTACTTC.